The 5 T cell receptor beta chains in this list originate from one sample, sequenced in a study of blood T cell repertoires in COVID-19. Profiling relied on immunoSEQ multiplex PCR, and the TCRdb table lists in-frame clones only, not all of them. The sample yields over 200,000 clones, about nine tenths seen once. The sample consisted of peripheral blood. The receptors derive from a man in his fifties or sixties who had recovered from COVID-19.

The CDR3 protein is CASSRQGPNSTDTQYF. For the CDR3, the DNA is TGCGCCAGCAGTCGACAGGGGCCTAATAGCACAGATACGCAGTATTTT. V is TRBV23-1 and J is TRBJ2-3; TRBD1 matches at 8 bases. TRBV23-1 is an open reading frame, and its role is uncertain. With 4 bases clipped from V and 0 bases from J, the junction kept 6 bases outside the gene matches. This CDR3 has 16 amino acids.

The gene calls are TRBV12-3 or TRBV12-4 and TRBJ1-2, with D perhaps matching TRBD1 (6 bases). The CDR3 loop spans 13 amino acids. V shed 6 bases and J shed 7 bases, with 15 bases lying between them. The CDR3 coding sequence is TGTGCCAGCAGGGCAGGGGAACGGAGTGGCTACACCTTC. This encodes CASRAGERSGYTF.

The rearrangement uses TRBV19 and TRBJ1-1; D is unclear. Trimming pared 1 base from V and 5 bases from J, leaving 5 bases between. The CDR3 consists of 12 residues. Germline-derived CDR1 and CDR2 are LNHDA and SQIVND (reference sequence). The CDR3 loop is CASSIVRTEAFF. For the CDR3, the DNA is TGTGCCAGTAGTATAGTCAGGACTGAAGCTTTCTTT.

This clone occurred once. The rearrangement links TRBV15 to TRBJ2-7, with 14 bases lining up with TRBD2. With V trimmed by 5 bases and J by 5 bases, 5 bases remained unmatched. The germline V gene has CDR1 LNHNV and CDR2 YYDKDF (reference sequence). The CDR3 has 15 residues. The CDR3 DNA sequence: TGTGCCACCAGCCCGGGACTAGCGGGAGAGAACGAGCAGTACTTC. Translated, it gives CATSPGLAGENEQYF.

The chain joins TRBV10-3 to TRBJ1-2; 10 nucleotides match TRBD1. This CDR3 region has 12 residues. Trimming removed 6 bases from V and 7 bases from J; junction bases left unmatched: 2. The germline gives CDR1 ENHRY, CDR2 SYGVKD. The CDR3 DNA reads TGTGCCATCAGACGGACAGGGGGTGGCTACACCTTC. This translates into CAIRRTGGGYTF.